The 20 T cell receptor beta chains below all came from one sample that was sequenced in a study of Graves' ophthalmopathy and Graves' hyperthyroidism. The study amplified TCR beta CDR3 regions using RNA transcripts. First-round RT-PCR with HTBI primers preceded a second-round multiplex PCR. TCRdb reprocessed the multiplex PCR reads with MiXCR, giving one entry per CDR3 protein. This sample carries over a million distinct CDR3 sequences, about 35% of them seen once, and the ten largest clones take 11%. Sequencing input: peripheral blood or thyroid tissue (not recorded which). The receptors stem from an adult man with Graves' hyperthyroidism.

The chain has TRBV25-1 and TRBJ1-6; no firm D call. V gave up 4 bases and J gave up 7 bases, with 8 bases separating them. The CDR3 sequence is 13 residues long. Germline V lookup: CDR1 MGHDK, CDR2 SYGVNS. The CDR3 DNA reads TGTGCCAGCAGTGCCCCCGGGAATTCACCCCTCCACTTT. It yields the protein CASSAPGNSPLHF.

The chain links TRBV19 to TRBJ2-5; TRBD1 aligns across 10 bases. From germline, CDR1 is LNHDA and CDR2 SQIVND (reference sequence). V was clipped by 6 bases and J by 5 bases; unmatched bases: 33. The length of the CDR3 is 23 residues. CDR3 residues: CASRTGTGEYTGGSNQHRETQYF. CDR3 in DNA: TGTGCCAGTAGAACCGGGACAGGGGAATACACCGGGGGTAGCAACCAGCACAGGGAGACCCAGTACTTC.

There are many counts of this clonotype. The rearrangement links TRBV4-3 to TRBJ2-6; D gene uncertain. Germline CDR1 LGHNA, CDR2 YSLEER. V gave up 0 bases and J gave up 0 bases, with 12 bases separating them. The CDR3 runs to 18 residues. The chain's CDR3 is CASSQEVDRSSGANVLTF. The CDR3 DNA sequence: TGCGCCAGCAGCCAAGAGGTTGATCGGAGCTCTGGGGCCAACGTCCTGACTTTC.

The table lists this clonotype with a count of one. The gene calls are TRBV7-9 and TRBJ1-6; TRBD1 might be the D (6 bases). The CDR3 is 16 amino acids. The V end was cut by 6 bases, the J end by 5 bases, with 17 bases between. Germline-derived CDR1 and CDR2 are SEHNR and FQNEAQ (reference sequence). CDR3: CASSYWPGEDNSPLHF. For the CDR3, the DNA is TGTGCCAGCAGTTACTGGCCAGGGGAGGATAATTCACCCCTCCACTTT.

This clonotype was picked up many times. At one boundary the junction diverges from the germline segment, which might be a read error. The rearrangement uses TRBV5-1 and TRBJ2-7, with D perhaps given as TRBD1 or TRBD2 (5 bases each). Germline V lookup: CDR1 SGHRS, CDR2 YFSETQ. This CDR3 region has 12 residues. The CDR3 DNA is TGTGCCAGCAGCTTAGAGGGGCACGAGCAGTACTTC. This codes for CASSLEGHEQYF. Supplemented by reference TRBV5-1 and TRBJ2-7, the full variable domain reads KAGVTQTPRYLIKTRGQQVTLSCSPISGHRSVSWYQQTPGQGLQFLFEYFSETQRNKGNFPGRFSGRQFSNSRSEMNVSTLELGDSALYLCASSLEGHEQYFGPGTRLTVT.

This clonotype has more than one count but fewer than ten. Compared with germline, one end of the junction differs, possibly owing to a read error. The V and J genes are TRBV7-9 and TRBJ1-2; D gene unclear. CDR3 length: 10 amino acids. Germline-derived CDR1 and CDR2 are SEHNR and FQNEAQ (reference sequence). Written as DNA, the CDR3 is TGTGCCAGCAGCCCCTCGGAGCTACCCTTC. Translation gives CASSPSELPF.

The chain couples TRBV2 to TRBJ1-5; D is uncertain. Germline V CDR1 and CDR2: SNHLY, FYNNEI. This CDR3 has 15 residues. V gave up 5 bases and J gave up 2 bases, with 13 bases separating them. This chain's CDR3 is CASSLEYEGNQPQHF. In DNA form, the CDR3 reads TGTGCCAGCAGTTTAGAATACGAGGGCAATCAGCCCCAGCATTTT.

This clonotype was observed many times. CDR3: CAITSGQNTEAFF. The CDR3 region has the DNA TGTGCCATCACGTCCGGGCAGAACACTGAAGCTTTCTTT. This chain uses TRBV10-3 with TRBJ1-1; D not certain. Trimming shortened V by 7 bases and J by 1 base, and 10 bases separated the two germline ends. The V gene's germline CDR1 is ENHRY and CDR2 SYGVKD. There are 13 residues in the CDR3.

V is TRBV6-2 or TRBV6-3 and J is TRBJ2-7; TRBD2 agrees at 8 bases. The CDR3 totals 16 residues. After removal of 2 bases from V and 2 bases from J, the junction contained 8 bases not matched to a gene. CDR1 and CDR2 (germline): MNHEY, SVGEGT. The CDR3 reads CASSYLGSGSAYEQYF. The CDR3, as DNA: TGTGCCAGCAGTTACCTCGGGAGCGGGAGCGCCTACGAGCAGTACTTC.

This clonotype was found many times. J is TRBJ1-5 and V is TRBV20-1; 9 bases match TRBD1. CDR3 length: 13 amino acids. V was pared by 5 bases and J by 7 bases, with 6 bases of the junction left unmatched. Germline V lookup: CDR1 DFQATT, CDR2 SNEGSKA (reference sequence). CDR3 protein: CSASDRGGQPQHF. The CDR3 region has the DNA TGCAGTGCTTCGGACAGGGGTGGCCAGCCCCAGCATTTT.

This clonotype was seen ten or more times. The chain joins TRBV5-1 to TRBJ2-7, with a possible D match to TRBD1 (5 bases). V was shortened by 0 bases and J by 1 base, with 8 bases between the two germline ends. Germline CDR1 reads SGHRS; CDR2 reads YFSETQ. CDR3 length: 14 amino acids. The CDR3 region is CASSLAQESYEQYF. The CDR3 bases are TGCGCCAGCAGCTTGGCACAGGAGTCCTACGAGCAGTACTTC. The entire variable domain, with the rest obtained from reference TRBV5-1 and TRBJ2-7, is as follows: KAGVTQTPRYLIKTRGQQVTLSCSPISGHRSVSWYQQTPGQGLQFLFEYFSETQRNKGNFPGRFSGRQFSNSRSEMNVSTLELGDSALYLCASSLAQESYEQYFGPGTRLTVT.

This sequence joins TRBV12-3 or TRBV12-4 and TRBJ2-7; maybe TRBD2 (6 bases). V lost 6 bases to trimming and J lost 7 bases, with 16 bases between them. The CDR3 has 13 amino acids. CDR3 in amino acids: CASRAPGLREQYF. In nucleotides, the CDR3 is TGTGCCAGCAGGGCACCGGGACTCCGGGAGCAGTACTTC.

This clonotype was seen more than once but under ten times. This chain joins TRBV11-1 and TRBJ2-7; the D is unclear. The length of the CDR3 is 12 residues. V gave up 5 bases and J gave up 3 bases, with 8 bases separating them. Germline V gene data show CDR1 as SGHAT and CDR2 as FQDESV (reference sequence). The CDR3 nucleotides are TGTGCCAGCAGCCCCCGTTACTACGAGCAGTACTTC. It encodes CASSPRYYEQYF.

V usage is TRBV7-9 and J usage is TRBJ2-7, with a tentative D call TRBD2 (6 bases). The germline V gene encodes CDR1 SEHNR and CDR2 FQNEAQ (reference sequence). The V end lost 7 bases, the J end lost 3 bases, and 16 bases lay between the germline ends. The CDR3 covers 14 residues. In nucleotides, the CDR3 is TGTGCCAGCACCCGGGACTGGGGCGGCTACGAGCAGTACTTC. This sequence encodes CASTRDWGGYEQYF.

The chain links TRBV10-3 to TRBJ1-6; possible D gene TRBD1, 5 bases. This CDR3 contains 18 residues. V was shortened by 0 bases and J by 3 bases, with 15 bases between the two germline ends. Looked up from germline, CDR1 is ENHRY and CDR2 is SYGVKD. The CDR3 coding sequence is TGTGCCATCAGTGAGTCGAAGACTGTTGGGGGCTATAATTCACCCCTCCACTTT. Translating it yields CAISESKTVGGYNSPLHF.

This clonotype was detected only a few times. The chain links TRBV7-9 to TRBJ2-7; no reliable D call. The V and J ends lost 5 bases and 3 bases respectively, with 17 bases between them. The CDR3 spans 15 residues. Germline V gene sequence: CDR1 SEHNR, CDR2 FQNEAQ (reference sequence). The CDR3 DNA is TGTGCCAGCAGCCAAGTTTTCGCCCAGGACTACGAGCAGTACTTC. It specifies CASSQVFAQDYEQYF.

This clonotype was seen ten or more times. The chain joins TRBV7-2 to TRBJ2-7, with D possibly matching TRBD1 (5 bases). The V gene lost 2 bases and the J gene lost 6 bases, with 20 bases spanning the gap. This CDR3 comprises 16 residues. Per the germline V gene, CDR1 is SGHTA and CDR2 is FQGNSA. The CDR3 nucleotides read TGTGCCAGCAGCTTAAAGGCTTACAGGTGGATTTTCGAGCAGTACTTC. Protein sequence: CASSLKAYRWIFEQYF.

There are many counts of this clonotype. The chain joins TRBV19 to TRBJ1-6, with unresolved D. Trimming removed 7 bases at V and 15 bases at J, with 13 bases between. The CDR3 is 11 amino acids. Germline V lookup: CDR1 LNHDA, CDR2 SQIVND (reference sequence). This CDR3 reads CASNQEGLLHF. The CDR3 bases are TGTGCCAGTAATCAAGAGGGTCTCCTCCACTTT.

This clonotype was recorded at least ten times. This chain uses TRBV10-3 with TRBJ1-6; no definite D call. The CDR3 totals 13 residues. The germline V gene encodes CDR1 ENHRY and CDR2 SYGVKD. The germline V and J ends were trimmed by 11 bases and 5 bases, with 13 bases remaining between them. Here the CDR3 reads CAHRPGNNSPLHF. CDR3 sequence (DNA): TGTGCCCATCGTCCCGGTAATAATTCACCCCTCCACTTT.

This clonotype was counted only a few times. J is TRBJ2-2 and V is TRBV12-3 or TRBV12-4; D is undetermined. This CDR3 region has 14 residues. V gave up 3 bases and J gave up 1 base, with 6 bases separating them. The CDR3 reads CASSFWENTGELFF. The CDR3 coding sequence is TGTGCCAGCAGTTTTTGGGAGAACACCGGGGAGCTGTTTTTT.